The table lists the clone carrying this T cell receptor beta chain with a few counts. Its specificity is unknown. This sample is drawn from a study of T-cell reconstitution after alpha-beta-depleted transplantation in children. Findings and limits, study-wide: At one year after transplant, newly produced T cells mostly accounted for T-cell counts and diversity. Several hundred expanded graft clones reportedly gave rise to the alpha-beta T cells present about two months after transplant. Some patients owed their high day-60 TCRbeta diversity to surviving recipient T cells and thymic progenitors.

Trimming took 0 bases from V and 2 from J, leaving 5 bases between them. Germline V lookup: CDR1 SGDLS, CDR2 YYNGEE. The CDR3 has 13 residues. Unique molecular identifiers were incorporated into the prepared TCRbeta library. TCRdb re-analysed the PCR reads in MiXCR, keeping a single row per CDR3 protein. The data contain 250,000 to 400,000 distinct CDR3 sequences, around 25% of them seen just once; the ten biggest clones take up roughly 11%. V and J are TRBV9 and TRBJ2-5; D perhaps matches TRBD1 (5 bases). Material: PBMCs, mostly from graft donor cells, obtained 180 days after TCRalphabeta/CD19-depleted stem cell transplant. This clonotype was obtained from a male patient aged 10-17 years who had a stem cell transplant for acute lymphoblastic leukemia, so the T cells may come from the graft donor. CDR3 sequence: CASSVGQQETQYF. Written as DNA, the CDR3 is TGTGCCAGCAGCGTAGGACAGCAAGAGACCCAGTACTTC.